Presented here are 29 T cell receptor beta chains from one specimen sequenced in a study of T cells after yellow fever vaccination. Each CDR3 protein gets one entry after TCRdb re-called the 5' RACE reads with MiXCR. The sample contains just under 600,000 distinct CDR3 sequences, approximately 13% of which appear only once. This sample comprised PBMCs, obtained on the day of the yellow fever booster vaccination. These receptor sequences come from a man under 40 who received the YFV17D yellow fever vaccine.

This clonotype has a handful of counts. The CDR3 loop reads CASSTTSGGGETQYF. The CDR3 coding sequence is TGTGCCAGTAGTACCACTAGCGGCGGGGGTGAGACCCAGTACTTC. The chain employs TRBV19 and TRBJ2-5, with 8 bases fitting TRBD2. The CDR3 is 15 residues long. Germline CDR1 is LNHDA and CDR2 is SQIVND (reference sequence). V was clipped by 4 bases and J by 5 bases; unmatched bases: 9.

CDR3 in amino acids: CATSRDFLAGFEQYF. The CDR3 nucleotides are TGTGCCACCAGCAGAGATTTTCTAGCGGGATTTGAGCAGTACTTC. This sequence joins TRBV15 and TRBJ2-7, with 9 bases matching TRBD2. Germline CDR1 LNHNV, CDR2 YYDKDF (reference sequence). The CDR3 runs 15 residues. The ends lost 0 bases at V and 7 bases at J; junction bases unmatched: 7.

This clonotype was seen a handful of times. The CDR3 nucleotides are TGTGCCAGCAGCCAAGGTAGCGGGAGGGCCGGCAATGAGCAGTTCTTC. Translation gives CASSQGSGRAGNEQFF. The chain couples TRBV14 to TRBJ2-1, with 11 bases fitting TRBD2. Trimming took 1 base from V and 6 from J; bases not matched to a gene: 5. The CDR3 extends over 16 amino acids. Germline assignment: CDR1 SGHDN and CDR2 FVKESK.

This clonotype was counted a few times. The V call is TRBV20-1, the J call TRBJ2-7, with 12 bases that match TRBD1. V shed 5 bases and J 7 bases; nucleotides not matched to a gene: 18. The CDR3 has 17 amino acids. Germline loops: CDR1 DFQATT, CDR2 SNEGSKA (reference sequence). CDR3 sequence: CSAVKGTGGAVSREQYF. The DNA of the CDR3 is TGCAGTGCTGTTAAGGGGACAGGGGGCGCGGTTTCCCGGGAGCAGTACTTC.

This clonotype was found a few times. DNA for the CDR3: TGCAGCGCCGGGGACAGGGGATTTGAAAAACTGTTTTTT. This codes for CSAGDRGFEKLFF. This chain links TRBV29-1 with TRBJ1-4; 10 bases are shared with TRBD1. Germline V gene data show CDR1 as SQVTM and CDR2 as ANQGSEA. This CDR3 contains 13 residues. V was pared by 7 bases and J by 7 bases, with 6 bases of the junction left unmatched.

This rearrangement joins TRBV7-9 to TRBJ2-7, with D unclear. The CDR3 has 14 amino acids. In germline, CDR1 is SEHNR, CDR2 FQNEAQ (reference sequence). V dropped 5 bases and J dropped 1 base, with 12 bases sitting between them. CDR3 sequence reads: CASSPLARSYEQYF. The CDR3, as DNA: TGTGCCAGCAGCCCTTTGGCTAGATCCTACGAGCAGTACTTC. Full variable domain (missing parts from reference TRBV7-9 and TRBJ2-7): DTGVSQNPRHKITKRGQNVTFRCDPISEHNRLYWYRQTLGQGPEFLTYFQNEAQLEKSRLLSDRFSAERPKGSFSTLEIQRTEQGDSAMYLCASSPLARSYEQYFGPGTRLTVT.

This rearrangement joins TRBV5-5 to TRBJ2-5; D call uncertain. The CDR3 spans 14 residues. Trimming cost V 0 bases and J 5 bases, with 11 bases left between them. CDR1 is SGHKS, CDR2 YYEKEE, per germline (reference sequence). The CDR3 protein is CASSLGAYRETQYF. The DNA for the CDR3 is TGTGCCAGCAGCTTGGGAGCGTACCGGGAGACCCAGTACTTC.

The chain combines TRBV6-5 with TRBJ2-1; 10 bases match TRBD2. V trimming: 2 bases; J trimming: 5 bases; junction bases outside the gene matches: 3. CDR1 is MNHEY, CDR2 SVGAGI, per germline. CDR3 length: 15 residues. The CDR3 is CASSYRLAGDNEQFF. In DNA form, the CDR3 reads TGTGCCAGCAGTTACCGGCTAGCGGGAGACAATGAGCAGTTCTTC.

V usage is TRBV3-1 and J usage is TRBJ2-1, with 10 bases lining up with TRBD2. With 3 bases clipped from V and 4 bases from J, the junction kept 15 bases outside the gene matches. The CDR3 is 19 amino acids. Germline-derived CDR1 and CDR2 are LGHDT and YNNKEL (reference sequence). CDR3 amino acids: CASSHPRRGEREGYNEQFF. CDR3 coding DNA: TGTGCCAGCAGCCACCCCCGGAGGGGGGAGCGGGAGGGTTACAATGAGCAGTTCTTC.

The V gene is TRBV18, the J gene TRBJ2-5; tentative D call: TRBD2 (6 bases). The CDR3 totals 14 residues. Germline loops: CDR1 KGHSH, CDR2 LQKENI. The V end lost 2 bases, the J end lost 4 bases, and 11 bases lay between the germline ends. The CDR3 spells CASSPGGGGETQYF. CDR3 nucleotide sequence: TGTGCCAGCTCACCAGGGGGAGGAGGAGAGACCCAGTACTTC.

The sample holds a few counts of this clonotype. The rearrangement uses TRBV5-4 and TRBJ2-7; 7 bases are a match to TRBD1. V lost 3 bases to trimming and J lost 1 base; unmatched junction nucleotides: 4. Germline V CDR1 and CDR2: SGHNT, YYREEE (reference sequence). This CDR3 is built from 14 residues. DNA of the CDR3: TGTGCCAGCAGCTCAGCGACAGGGTCCTACGAGCAGTACTTC. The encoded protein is CASSSATGSYEQYF.

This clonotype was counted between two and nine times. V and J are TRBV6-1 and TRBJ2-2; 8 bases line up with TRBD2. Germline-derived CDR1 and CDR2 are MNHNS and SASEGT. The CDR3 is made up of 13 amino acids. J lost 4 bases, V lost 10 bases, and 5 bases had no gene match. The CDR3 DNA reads TGTGCCACCACACTAGCGGCCACCGGGGAGCTGTTTTTT. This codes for CATTLAATGELFF.

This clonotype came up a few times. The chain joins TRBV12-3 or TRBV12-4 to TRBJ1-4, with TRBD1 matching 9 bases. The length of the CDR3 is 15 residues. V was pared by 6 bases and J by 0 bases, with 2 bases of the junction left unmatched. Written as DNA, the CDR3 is TGTGCCAGCAGACAGGGGGCCGCAACTAATGAAAAACTGTTTTTT. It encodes CASRQGAATNEKLFF.

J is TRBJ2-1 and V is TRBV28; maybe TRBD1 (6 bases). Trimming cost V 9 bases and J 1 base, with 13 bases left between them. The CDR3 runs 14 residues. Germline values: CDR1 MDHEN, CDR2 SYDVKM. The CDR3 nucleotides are TGTGCCAGTCTGGACAGCTTATCCTACAATGAGCAGTTCTTC. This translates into CASLDSLSYNEQFF.

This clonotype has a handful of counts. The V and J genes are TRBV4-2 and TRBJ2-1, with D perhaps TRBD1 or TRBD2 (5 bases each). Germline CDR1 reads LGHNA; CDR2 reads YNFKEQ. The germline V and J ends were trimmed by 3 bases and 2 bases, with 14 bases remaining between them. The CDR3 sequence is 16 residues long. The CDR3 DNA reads TGTGCCAGCAGCCAGGACTTCGGGGACCCCTACAATGAGCAGTTCTTC. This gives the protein CASSQDFGDPYNEQFF.

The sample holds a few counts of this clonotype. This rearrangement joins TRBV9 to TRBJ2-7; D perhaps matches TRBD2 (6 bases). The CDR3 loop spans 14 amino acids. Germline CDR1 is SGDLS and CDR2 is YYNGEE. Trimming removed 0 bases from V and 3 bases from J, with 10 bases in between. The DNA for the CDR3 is TGTGCCAGCAGCGTAGGCGGGGACTTCTACGAGCAGTACTTC. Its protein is CASSVGGDFYEQYF.

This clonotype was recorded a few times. The CDR3 loop is CASSLRDSPEKLFF. CDR3 nucleotide sequence: TGTGCCAGCAGCCTCCGGGACAGTCCTGAAAAACTGTTTTTT. J is TRBJ1-4 and V is TRBV4-2, with 7 bases aligning to TRBD1. Per the germline V gene, CDR1 is LGHNA and CDR2 is YNFKEQ. Trimming removed 4 bases from V and 7 bases from J; junction bases left unmatched: 6. The CDR3 is 14 residues long.

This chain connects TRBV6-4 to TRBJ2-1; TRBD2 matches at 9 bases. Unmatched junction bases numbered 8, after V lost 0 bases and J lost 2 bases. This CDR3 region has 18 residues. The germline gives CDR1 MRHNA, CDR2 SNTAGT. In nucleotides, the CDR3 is TGTGCCAGCAGTGACTCGGGCGGGAGGGCCGTCGCCTACAATGAGCAGTTCTTC. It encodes CASSDSGGRAVAYNEQFF.

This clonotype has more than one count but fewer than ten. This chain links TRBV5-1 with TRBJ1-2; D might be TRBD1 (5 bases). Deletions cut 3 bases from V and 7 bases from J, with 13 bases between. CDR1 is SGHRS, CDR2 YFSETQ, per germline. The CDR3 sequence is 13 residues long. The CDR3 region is CASSYGTVFGYTF. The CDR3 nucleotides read TGCGCCAGCAGCTACGGGACGGTTTTTGGCTACACCTTC.

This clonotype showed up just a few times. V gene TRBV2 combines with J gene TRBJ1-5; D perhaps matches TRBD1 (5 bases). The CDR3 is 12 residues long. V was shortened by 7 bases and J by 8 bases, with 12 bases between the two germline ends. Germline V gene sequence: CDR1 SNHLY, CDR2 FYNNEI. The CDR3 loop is CASMVWGEPQHF. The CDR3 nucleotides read TGTGCCAGCATGGTTTGGGGGGAGCCCCAGCATTTT.

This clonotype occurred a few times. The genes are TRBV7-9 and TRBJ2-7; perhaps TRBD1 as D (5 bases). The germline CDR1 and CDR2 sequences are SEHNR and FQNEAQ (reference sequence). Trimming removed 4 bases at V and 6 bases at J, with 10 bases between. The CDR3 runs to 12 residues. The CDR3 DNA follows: TGTGCCAGCAGCTCCACAGGAACCGAGCAGTACTTC. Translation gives CASSSTGTEQYF.

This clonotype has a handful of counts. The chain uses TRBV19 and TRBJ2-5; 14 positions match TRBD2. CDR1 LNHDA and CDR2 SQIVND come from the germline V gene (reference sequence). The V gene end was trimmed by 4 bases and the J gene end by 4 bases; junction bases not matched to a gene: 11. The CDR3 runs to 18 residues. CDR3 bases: TGTGCCAGTAGTACGCCCCCCGGGACTAGCGGGAGAGGAGAGACCCAGTACTTC. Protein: CASSTPPGTSGRGETQYF.

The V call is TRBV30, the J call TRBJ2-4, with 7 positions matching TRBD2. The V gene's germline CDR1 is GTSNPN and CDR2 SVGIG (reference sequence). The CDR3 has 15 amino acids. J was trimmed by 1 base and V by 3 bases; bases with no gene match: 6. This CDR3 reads CAWSGRMSAKNIQYF. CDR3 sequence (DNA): TGTGCCTGGAGCGGGAGGATGAGTGCCAAAAACATTCAGTACTTC.

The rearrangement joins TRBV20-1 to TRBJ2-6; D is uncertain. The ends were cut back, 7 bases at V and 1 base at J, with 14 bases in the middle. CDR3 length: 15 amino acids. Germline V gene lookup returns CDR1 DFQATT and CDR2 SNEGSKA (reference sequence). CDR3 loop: CSGRNQDSGANVLTF. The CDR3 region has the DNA TGCAGTGGGCGAAACCAGGATTCTGGGGCCAACGTCCTGACTTTC.

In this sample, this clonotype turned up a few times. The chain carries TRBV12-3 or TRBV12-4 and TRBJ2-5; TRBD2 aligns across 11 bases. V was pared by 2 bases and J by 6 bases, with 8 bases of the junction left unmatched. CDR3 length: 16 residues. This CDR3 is CASSLSGLAGGKTQYF. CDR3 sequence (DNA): TGTGCCAGCAGTTTATCGGGGCTAGCGGGAGGAAAGACCCAGTACTTC.

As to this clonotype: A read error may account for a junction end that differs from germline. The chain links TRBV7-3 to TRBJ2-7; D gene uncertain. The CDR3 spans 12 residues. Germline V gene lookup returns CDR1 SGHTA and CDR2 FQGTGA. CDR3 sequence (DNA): TGTGCCAGCAGCTTAACAGGTCCAGTGGGGTTCTTC. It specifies CASSLTGPVGFF.

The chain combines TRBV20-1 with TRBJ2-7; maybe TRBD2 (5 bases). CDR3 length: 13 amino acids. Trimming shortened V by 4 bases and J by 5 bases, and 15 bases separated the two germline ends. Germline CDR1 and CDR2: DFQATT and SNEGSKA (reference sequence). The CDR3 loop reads CSAKGLDAHEQYF. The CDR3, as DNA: TGCAGTGCTAAAGGACTCGATGCCCACGAGCAGTACTTC.

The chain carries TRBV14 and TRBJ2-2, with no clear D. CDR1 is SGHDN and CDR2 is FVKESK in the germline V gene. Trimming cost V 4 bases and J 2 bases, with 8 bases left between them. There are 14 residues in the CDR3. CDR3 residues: CASSLRSNTGELFF. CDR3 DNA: TGTGCCAGCAGCCTCCGCAGTAACACCGGGGAGCTGTTTTTT. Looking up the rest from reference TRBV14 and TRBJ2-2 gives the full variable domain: EAGVTQFPSHSVIEKGQTVTLRCDPISGHDNLYWYRRVMGKEIKFLLHFVKESKQDESGMPNNRFLAERTGGTYSTLKVQPAELEDSGVYFCASSLRSNTGELFFGEGSRLTVL.

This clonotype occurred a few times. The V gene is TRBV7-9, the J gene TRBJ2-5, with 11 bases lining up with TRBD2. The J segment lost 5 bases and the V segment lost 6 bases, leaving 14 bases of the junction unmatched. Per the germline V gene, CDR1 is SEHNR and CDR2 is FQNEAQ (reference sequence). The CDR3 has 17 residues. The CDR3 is CASRPTSGSGFRETQYF. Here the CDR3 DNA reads TGTGCCAGCAGACCCACTAGCGGGAGCGGCTTCAGGGAGACCCAGTACTTC.